This T cell receptor (beta chain) was identified during a study of chemoradiotherapy in HPV16-positive cancers. Here immunoSEQ multiplex PCR was the method, and the copy in TCRdb shows in-frame clones only, minus some. Of 36,000 or so clones detected, about 82% appear once; the ten largest clones hold about 4.1%. This clone was detected once. Trimming took off 3 bases at V and 4 bases at J, with 16 bases between the two ends. CDR1 is WSHSY, CDR2 SAAADI, per germline. The CDR3 consists of 17 residues. The gene calls are TRBV10-2 and TRBJ1-6; tentative D call: TRBD1 (6 bases). The receptor was derived from a human donor with HPV-associated anogenital cancer. The starting material was blood, obtained from a patient who underwent chemoradiotherapy. The CDR3 nucleotides are TGCGCCAGCAGTGACGGCAGGAGGGGGTTTTATAATTCACCCCTCCACTTT. Its translation: CASSDGRRGFYNSPLHF.